This T cell receptor (beta chain) was sequenced for a study of cytomegalovirus exposure and HLA in healthy donors. The CDR3 length is 14 residues. Germline assignment: CDR1 SEHNR and CDR2 FQNEAQ (reference sequence). V lost 5 bases to trimming and J lost 5 bases; unmatched junction nucleotides: 6. It was with 60 Vbeta and 13 Jbeta primers that the PCR ran. TCRdb keeps only in-frame clones here, not all; method: immunoSEQ multiplex PCR. The sample holds 110,000 to 150,000 clones, 60% to 80% seen once. The TCR sequence derives from a woman aged 25-40 years in good health and CMV-seronegative. The chain links TRBV7-9 to TRBJ2-3, with 8 bases fitting TRBD2. Material for sequencing was PBMCs. CDR3 DNA: TGTGCCAGCAGCGTTAGCGGGGTCCGAGATACGCAGTATTTT. It encodes CASSVSGVRDTQYF.